The 19 T cell receptor beta chains in this list originate from one sample, sequenced in a study of PD-1 blockade in classical Hodgkin lymphoma. Brentuximab vedotin exposure varied, and every patient relapsed after autologous stem cell transplantation. Using immunoSEQ multiplex PCR, the repertoire was profiled, and TCRdb retains in-frame clones only, with some absent. The sample includes tens of thousands of clones, around 80% of them seen just once. The specimen was peripheral blood mononuclear cells (PBMCs), collected before the second cycle of nivolumab. These receptors came from a human donor with classical Hodgkin lymphoma.

V and J are TRBV10-3 and TRBJ2-7; TRBD1 or TRBD2 may be the D gene (5 bases each). The V end was cut by 10 bases, the J end by 2 bases, with 24 bases between. This CDR3 is 16 amino acids long. Germline V gene data show CDR1 as ENHRY and CDR2 as SYGVKD. The CDR3 reads CATKVGSGTPTYEQYF. The DNA for the CDR3 is TGTGCCACAAAAGTGGGGTCCGGGACGCCGACCTACGAGCAGTACTTC.

This chain links TRBV29-1 with TRBJ1-2; D is unclear. Germline V gene lookup returns CDR1 SQVTM and CDR2 ANQGSEA. V shed 3 bases and J shed 1 base, with 9 bases lying between them. This CDR3 is built from 13 residues. This chain's CDR3 is CSVEAGINYGYTF. CDR3 sequence (DNA): TGCAGCGTTGAGGCCGGGATTAACTATGGCTACACCTTC. The entire variable domain, with the rest obtained from reference TRBV29-1 and TRBJ1-2, is as follows: SAVISQKPSRDICQRGTSLTIQCQVDSQVTMMFWYRQQPGQSLTLIATANQGSEATYESGFVIDKFPISRPNLTFSTLTVSNMSPEDSSIYLCSVEAGINYGYTFGSGTRLTVV.

The chain recombines TRBV15 with TRBJ1-1, with D maybe TRBD1 (5 bases). V shed 0 bases and J shed 8 bases, with 10 bases lying between them. Looked up from germline, CDR1 is LNHNV and CDR2 is YYDKDF (reference sequence). This CDR3 has 13 residues. The CDR3: CATSREGRDEAFF. CDR3 nucleotides: TGTGCCACCAGCAGAGAGGGGAGGGACGAAGCTTTCTTT.

The V and J genes are TRBV19 and TRBJ1-2; 8 bases fit TRBD1. V lost 6 bases to trimming and J lost 3 bases; unmatched junction nucleotides: 6. Germline-derived CDR1 and CDR2 are LNHDA and SQIVND (reference sequence). This CDR3 has 14 amino acids. The CDR3 DNA follows: TGTGCCAGTAGCCGGGCAGGGGGCGACTATGGCTACACCTTC. Its translation is CASSRAGGDYGYTF.

V and J are TRBV29-1 and TRBJ1-1; D perhaps matches TRBD1 (5 bases). V was clipped by 6 bases and J by 4 bases, with 15 bases between them. Germline V gene lookup returns CDR1 SQVTM and CDR2 ANQGSEA. The CDR3 is 13 residues long. CDR3 loop: CSVASRDFTEAFF. CDR3 nucleotides: TGCAGCGTCGCTTCCCGGGACTTCACTGAAGCTTTCTTT.

The chain links TRBV4-2 to TRBJ2-1; 7 bases match TRBD1. The CDR3 loop spans 15 amino acids. The junction had 5 bases not matched to a gene; V was cut back by 0 bases and J by 6 bases. From germline, CDR1 is LGHNA and CDR2 YNFKEQ. The CDR3 DNA reads TGTGCCAGCAGCCAAGAAAGGGGGCGAGGCAATGAGCAGTTCTTC. This sequence encodes CASSQERGRGNEQFF.

This clone has just a few counts. V is TRBV11-2 and J is TRBJ2-1; 7 nucleotides agree with TRBD1. This CDR3 is built from 14 residues. V trimming: 6 bases; J trimming: 9 bases; junction bases outside the gene matches: 11. Looked up from germline, CDR1 is SGHAT and CDR2 is FQNNGV. The CDR3 DNA reads TGTGCCAGCAGTCCTCCGGGACAGTTCAGTGAGCAGTTCTTC. Protein sequence: CASSPPGQFSEQFF. The entire variable domain, with the rest obtained from reference TRBV11-2 and TRBJ2-1, is as follows: EAGVAQSPRYKIIEKRQSVAFWCNPISGHATLYWYQQILGQGPKLLIQFQNNGVVDDSQLPKDRFSAERLKGVDSTLKIQPAKLEDSAVYLCASSPPGQFSEQFFGPGTRLTVL.

V and J are TRBV7-9 and TRBJ2-7; D remains ambiguous. Trimming removed 1 base at V and 5 bases at J, with 6 bases between. Germline V CDR1 and CDR2: SEHNR, FQNEAQ (reference sequence). The CDR3 spans 12 residues. CDR3 region: CASSLEGHEQYF. The CDR3 bases are TGTGCCAGCAGCTTAGAGGGTCACGAGCAGTACTTC.

The chain employs TRBV7-2 and TRBJ2-1; no firm D call. Germline CDR1 reads SGHTA; CDR2 reads FQGNSA. The germline V and J ends were trimmed by 5 bases and 8 bases, with 13 bases remaining between them. This CDR3 contains 13 residues. Here the CDR3 reads CASSLPVDDEQFF. DNA for the CDR3: TGTGCCAGCAGCCTGCCGGTTGATGATGAGCAGTTCTTC.

This chain uses TRBV7-2 with TRBJ2-1; D might be TRBD2 (6 bases). The CDR3 loop spans 13 amino acids. V lost 0 bases, J lost 9 bases, and 9 bases lay in between. Germline V gene sequence: CDR1 SGHTA, CDR2 FQGNSA. The CDR3 reads CASSLAVGGEQFF. The CDR3 DNA reads as TGTGCCAGCAGCTTAGCGGTGGGGGGTGAGCAGTTCTTC.

This chain connects TRBV6-5 to TRBJ1-1; D is unresolved. Trimming took off 8 bases at V and 1 base at J, with 17 bases between the two ends. The length of the CDR3 is 15 residues. Looked up from germline, CDR1 is MNHEY and CDR2 is SVGAGI. CDR3: CASLPAGAWNTEAFF. In nucleotides, the CDR3 is TGTGCCAGCCTACCAGCAGGTGCATGGAACACTGAAGCTTTCTTT.

This clone came up once. This chain links TRBV18 with TRBJ1-4; D is unclear. V gave up 0 bases and J gave up 7 bases, with 9 bases separating them. The CDR3 runs 14 residues. Germline assignment: CDR1 KGHSH and CDR2 LQKENI. Here the CDR3 reads CASSPPSRTEKLFF. Here the CDR3 DNA reads TGTGCCAGCTCACCACCGTCCCGAACTGAAAAACTGTTTTTT. Full variable domain (outside the CDR3, taken from reference TRBV18 and TRBJ1-4): NAGVMQNPRHLVRRRGQEARLRCSPMKGHSHVYWYRQLPEEGLKFMVYLQKENIIDESGMPKERFSAEFPKEGPSILRIQQVVRGDSAAYFCASSPPSRTEKLFFGSGTQLSVL.

CDR3 bases: TGTGCCAGCAGGCTAGGCCCGGGGGTACAGGGGTTGGGGGAAAAACTGTTTTTT. Protein sequence: CASRLGPGVQGLGEKLFF. The V call is TRBV2, the J call TRBJ1-4; 7 bases are a match to TRBD1. Germline V gene data show CDR1 as SNHLY and CDR2 as FYNNEI. CDR3 size: 18 residues. V lost 6 bases, J lost 8 bases, and 21 bases stayed unmatched.

This clone was detected only a few times. This chain uses TRBV5-4 with TRBJ2-7; D is perhaps TRBD1 (6 bases). Per the germline V gene, CDR1 is SGHNT and CDR2 is YYREEE (reference sequence). V was trimmed by 0 bases and J by 7 bases, leaving 14 bases between them. This CDR3 is 14 amino acids long. CDR3 residues: CASSLGTDPGEQYF. As DNA, the CDR3 is TGTGCCAGCAGCTTGGGGACAGATCCGGGAGAGCAGTACTTC. The whole variable domain, filled in from reference TRBV5-4 and TRBJ2-7, reads ETGVTQSPTHLIKTRGQQVTLRCSSQSGHNTVSWYQQALGQGPQFIFQYYREEENGRGNFPPRFSGLQFPNYSSELNVNALELDDSALYLCASSLGTDPGEQYFGPGTRLTVT.

The chain carries TRBV29-1 and TRBJ1-2; 10 bases line up with TRBD1. The length of the CDR3 is 14 residues. Looked up from germline, CDR1 is SQVTM and CDR2 is ANQGSEA. The trim removed 7 bases at V and 3 bases at J, leaving 8 bases unmatched. CDR3 coding DNA: TGCAGCGCGGTGGGACAGGGGCTCGACTATGGCTACACCTTC. This translates into CSAVGQGLDYGYTF.

V gene TRBV27 combines with J gene TRBJ2-4; TRBD1 matches at 7 bases. The CDR3 has 15 amino acids. V lost 6 bases to trimming and J lost 6 bases; unmatched junction nucleotides: 11. The germline gives CDR1 MNHEY, CDR2 SMNVEV (reference sequence). The CDR3 here is CASRGAETGLNIQYF. Written as DNA, the CDR3 is TGTGCCAGCAGGGGTGCAGAGACAGGGTTAAACATTCAGTACTTC.

This clone was seen just once. The V call is TRBV6-1, the J call TRBJ1-4, with 9 nucleotides matching TRBD1. The trim removed 0 bases at V and 6 bases at J, leaving 8 bases unmatched. Germline V CDR1 and CDR2: MNHNS, SASEGT. This CDR3 has 17 residues. CDR3 bases: TGTGCCAGCAGTGAAGCCAGTATCGGGACAGGGTATGAAAAACTGTTTTTT. This sequence encodes CASSEASIGTGYEKLFF.

The chain links TRBV7-6 to TRBJ2-3; D not certain. The CDR3 is 15 amino acids. Deletions cut 1 base from V and 0 bases from J, with 8 bases between. Germline V gives CDR1 SGHVS, CDR2 FNYEAQ. Written as DNA, the CDR3 is TGTGCCAGCAGCTTAGAAGGAACCAGCACAGATACGCAGTATTTT. Amino acid sequence: CASSLEGTSTDTQYF.

As DNA, the CDR3 is TGTGCCAGCAGTGGGACACTGGATGAAAAACTGTTTTTT. The encoded protein is CASSGTLDEKLFF. The chain is built from TRBV6-5 and TRBJ1-4; TRBD1 is a possible D gene (6 bases). Trimming left V 5 bases short and J 6 bases short, with 10 bases between. Per the germline V gene, CDR1 is MNHEY and CDR2 is SVGAGI. The CDR3 spans 13 residues.